This T cell receptor (beta chain) was obtained from a study of blood T cell repertoires in COVID-19. Across the study: Donors in the United States, Italy and Spain gave samples during acute or convalescent COVID-19. T cells, B-cell-depleted T cells, or PBMCs supplied cDNA or gDNA.

Methods used by the authors: Estimation of nucleated cell counts relied on the amplification of reference gene primers. This table comes from immunoSEQ multiplex PCR, and its TCRdb copy is limited to in-frame clones, with some not included. The V and J calls and clone size are taken from that table; D and trimming were inferred from the DNA. The sample includes 95,000 to 100,000 clones, about 87% of them seen just once. The CDR3 totals 13 residues. V lost 0 bases and J 6 bases, leaving 6 bases between the germline ends. Germline V gives CDR1 MNHEY, CDR2 SVGAGI. This clone has just one count. The chain is built from TRBV6-5 and TRBJ1-5; D gene ambiguous. The source is a woman between 25 and 40 years old with acute or convalescent COVID-19. The sample consisted of peripheral blood. Here the CDR3 reads CASSYSRSQPQHF. CDR3 DNA sequence: TGTGCCAGCAGTTACTCTAGGAGTCAGCCCCAGCATTTT.